This T cell receptor beta chain derives from a study of monozygotic twins with inflammatory bowel disease. The input for each TCR library was around 3.5 ug of total RNA. Template switching added UMIs carrying a 6-nucleotide sample barcode. TCRdb re-called the 5' RACE reads and shows each CDR3 protein once, DNA omitted. This sample contains about 450,000 distinct CDR3 sequences. Germline-derived CDR1 and CDR2 are MNHEY and SVGEGT. CDR3 length: 16 residues. This TCR derives from a human donor with ulcerative colitis or Crohn's disease, or a healthy co-twin of an affected twin (not recorded which). The sample consisted of blood. The gene calls are TRBV6-2 or TRBV6-3 and TRBJ2-3; TCRdb designates TRBD1, a call that cannot be tested without DNA. The CDR3 spells CASSYGPRTSTDTQYF.